Listed here are 4 T cell receptor beta chains from one sample, sequenced in a study of Ad26.COV2.S vaccination and SARS-CoV-2 variants. Treatment defined: around 19 received Ad26.COV2.S at low or high dose, single or two shots; roughly five received placebo; per-sample allocation not given. The samples date from day 63 after the first vaccine or placebo injection. TCRdb's copy holds only in-frame clones and misses some; the assay was immunoSEQ multiplex PCR. Of over 300,000 clones in the sample, around four fifths were seen once. Sample: peripheral blood, taken in a trial of Ad26.COV2.S vaccine versus placebo. All receptors come from a person aged 18-60 years who received the Ad26.COV2.S COVID-19 vaccine or a placebo.

The chain has TRBV6-2 or TRBV6-3 and TRBJ2-7; 7 positions agree with TRBD1. CDR3 size: 13 residues. The ends lost 5 bases at V and 4 bases at J; junction bases unmatched: 5. Germline assignment: CDR1 MNHEY and CDR2 SVGEGT. CDR3 in DNA: TGTGCCAGCAGTATATTACAGGGGTACGAGCAGTACTTC. This translates into CASSILQGYEQYF.

The chain carries TRBV19 and TRBJ2-3; 12 bases align to TRBD2. This CDR3 comprises 15 residues. In germline, CDR1 is LNHDA, CDR2 SQIVND (reference sequence). The J segment lost 4 bases and the V segment lost 5 bases, leaving 4 bases of the junction unmatched. Here the CDR3 DNA reads TGTGCCAGTAGTTCTAGCGGGAGGGCGGCAGATACGCAGTATTTT. This gives the protein CASSSSGRAADTQYF.

The CDR3 DNA is TGTGCCAGCAGCCTTTGGACACTAGAAAATGAAAAACTGTTTTTT. Translation: CASSLWTLENEKLFF. The chain combines TRBV7-9 with TRBJ1-4; TRBD1 might be the D (5 bases). Trimming shortened V by 5 bases and J by 5 bases, and 15 bases separated the two germline ends. The CDR3 is made up of 15 amino acids. Germline V lookup: CDR1 SEHNR, CDR2 FQNEAQ (reference sequence).

The J gene is TRBJ2-5, the V gene TRBV20-1, with D tentatively TRBD2 (6 bases). Deletions cut 3 bases from V and 1 base from J, with 12 bases between. This CDR3 comprises 14 residues. The germline gives CDR1 DFQATT, CDR2 SNEGSKA (reference sequence). Here the CDR3 reads CSASPGTAQETQYF. In nucleotides, the CDR3 is TGCAGTGCTAGTCCCGGGACTGCCCAAGAGACCCAGTACTTC.